This is a list of T cell receptor beta chains from one sample in a study of vaccination effects on CD4 cells after COVID-19. Antigen specificity for these receptors is unknown. The table came from immunoSEQ multiplex PCR; TCRdb's copy has only in-frame clones and leaves some out. The repertoire holds about 73,000 clones, with 73% as singletons. The starting material was CD4+ T cells from PBMCs cultured without peptide, obtained after COVID-19 vaccination. Receptor source: a human donor who received a COVID-19 vaccine. Both conserved end residues are part of each CDR3. Each record gives: D gene, J gene, clone size, V gene, CDR3 DNA, CDR3 protein. The D gene is left open where the match is weak. Rows give clone size only sometimes, using once, few, many, or a class for an expanded clone.

d_call: -; j_call: TRBJ1-1; clone_size: -; v_call: TRBV21-1; cdr3_nt: TGTGCCAGCTTCCCAACCACTGAAGCTTTCTTT; cdr3_aa: CASFPTTEAFF
d_call: -; j_call: TRBJ1-1; clone_size: -; v_call: TRBV3-1/TRBV3-2; cdr3_nt: TGTGCCAGCAGCCAGGCGCAGGGCGAAGCTTTCTTT; cdr3_aa: CASSQAQGEAFF
d_call: -; j_call: TRBJ1-2; clone_size: -; v_call: TRBV21-1; cdr3_nt: TGTGCCAGCAGCACTGAGGAACCGCAGGGGGTTGGTGGCTACACCTTC; cdr3_aa: CASSTEEPQGVGGYTF
d_call: TRBD1; j_call: TRBJ2-2; clone_size: -; v_call: TRBV24-1; cdr3_nt: TGTGCCACCAGTGACCGGGACAGCCCGAACACCGGGGAGCTGTTTTTT; cdr3_aa: CATSDRDSPNTGELFF
d_call: -; j_call: TRBJ2-1; clone_size: -; v_call: TRBV2; cdr3_nt: TGTGCCAGCATTTTACTAGGCTCCTACAATGAGCAGTTCTTC; cdr3_aa: CASILLGSYNEQFF
d_call: -; j_call: TRBJ1-2; clone_size: -; v_call: TRBV7-6; cdr3_nt: TGTGCCAGCAGCTTAGTTCAGGGGAGCTACACCTTC; cdr3_aa: CASSLVQGSYTF
d_call: -; j_call: TRBJ1-1; clone_size: -; v_call: TRBV21-1; cdr3_nt: TGTGCCAGCAGCAGGCGGGCCCCGGGGCAGGACACTGAAGCTTTCTTT; cdr3_aa: CASSRRAPGQDTEAFF
d_call: TRBD2; j_call: TRBJ2-1; clone_size: -; v_call: TRBV18; cdr3_nt: TGTGCCAGCTCTTCTAATCTAGCGGAGTACAATGAGCAGTTCTTC; cdr3_aa: CASSSNLAEYNEQFF
d_call: -; j_call: TRBJ2-5; clone_size: few; v_call: TRBV7-7; cdr3_nt: TGTGCCAGCAGCACCCGACTAGGCCAAGAGACCCAGTACTTC; cdr3_aa: CASSTRLGQETQYF
d_call: TRBD1; j_call: TRBJ1-2; clone_size: few; v_call: TRBV18; cdr3_nt: TGTGCCAGCTCCCAGGGGGTTACCTATGGCTACACCTTC; cdr3_aa: CASSQGVTYGYTF
d_call: -; j_call: TRBJ1-1; clone_size: -; v_call: TRBV7-8; cdr3_nt: TGTGCCAGCAACTTTCACGGGCACTCGAACACTGAAGCTTTCTTT; cdr3_aa: CASNFHGHSNTEAFF
d_call: -; j_call: TRBJ1-6; clone_size: -; v_call: TRBV11-3; cdr3_nt: TGTGCCAGCAGCTTAGATCGGGACTTGCAATCACCCCTCCACTTT; cdr3_aa: CASSLDRDLQSPLHF
d_call: -; j_call: TRBJ1-4; clone_size: few; v_call: TRBV19; cdr3_nt: TGTGCCAGTAGTATACGGGCGGGGCTTACAACTAATGAAAAACTGTTTTTT; cdr3_aa: CASSIRAGLTTNEKLFF
d_call: -; j_call: TRBJ2-5; clone_size: -; v_call: TRBV9; cdr3_nt: TGTGCCAGCAGCGTATCGGTGGGGGCAATACAAGAGACCCAGTACTTC; cdr3_aa: CASSVSVGAIQETQYF
d_call: TRBD1; j_call: TRBJ1-1; clone_size: once; v_call: TRBV6-1; cdr3_nt: TGTGCCAGCAGTGAGGACAGGAGGCGCGGTGAAGCTTTCTTT; cdr3_aa: CASSEDRRRGEAFF
d_call: TRBD2; j_call: TRBJ2-3; clone_size: -; v_call: TRBV4-3; cdr3_nt: TGCGCCAGCAGCCAAGATGGCGCCGGGGGGATCACAGATACGCAGTATTTT; cdr3_aa: CASSQDGAGGITDTQYF